The rows below give T cell receptor beta chains drawn from one sample of a study of a mutant IDH1 vaccine in newly diagnosed glioma. Sequencing used immunoSEQ multiplex PCR; TCRdb keeps in-frame clones, though not all of them. The profile shows approximately 34,000 clones, 89% of them singletons. These receptors have no known antigen. The material was PBMCs, obtained from a glioma patient whose treatment included an IDH1 peptide vaccine. The receptors were sampled from a man between 35 and 55 years old with glioma. Each CDR3 is given with its conserved first and last residue. The D gene is left open where the match is weak. Rows may omit the clone size; those that give it use once, few, many or a size class.

cdr3_aa | cdr3_nt | d_call | j_call | cdr3_length | v_call | clone_size
CASSLSRTAIGYTF | TGTGCCAGCAGTTTAAGTCGGACAGCGATAGGCTACACCTTC | . | TRBJ1-2 | 14 | TRBV28 | .
CASSVYNYGYTF | TGTGCCAGCAGCGTCTATAACTATGGCTACACCTTC | . | TRBJ1-2 | 12 | TRBV9 | .
CSVALAGVQETQYF | TGCAGCGTTGCACTAGCGGGGGTACAAGAGACCCAGTACTTC | TRBD2 | TRBJ2-5 | 14 | TRBV29-1 | .
CASSRSTGGGNTIYF | TGTGCCAGCAGCCGATCGACAGGGGGTGGAAACACCATATATTTT | TRBD1 | TRBJ1-3 | 15 | TRBV7-2 | .
CASNLLDRVETQYF | TGCGCCAGCAACTTGTTAGACAGGGTAGAGACCCAGTACTTC | TRBD1 | TRBJ2-5 | 14 | TRBV5-1 | .
CASSQARTEWAEAFF | TGCGCCAGCAGCCAAGCCCGGACGGAGTGGGCTGAAGCTTTCTTT | . | TRBJ1-1 | 15 | TRBV4-3 | .
CASTSRTSLSNQPQHF | TGTGCCAGTACAAGCCGGACCTCCCTTAGCAATCAGCCCCAGCATTTT | . | TRBJ1-5 | 16 | TRBV19 | .
CAIREGTEFSYEQYF | TGTGCCATCAGGGAAGGGACAGAATTTTCCTACGAGCAGTACTTC | TRBD1 | TRBJ2-7 | 15 | TRBV10-3 | .
CASSKYHPGRSNEQYF | TGTGCCAGCAGCAAATATCACCCGGGACGGTCCAACGAGCAGTACTTC | . | TRBJ2-7 | 16 | TRBV21-1 | .
CASSQGMLAGAYEQYF | TGTGCCAGCAGTCAGGGGATGCTAGCGGGAGCCTACGAGCAGTACTTC | TRBD2 | TRBJ2-7 | 16 | TRBV27 | .
CASSEDFTGWEDRLRTDTQYF | TGTGCCAGCAGTGAAGACTTTACGGGCTGGGAAGACAGGCTCCGCACAGATACGCAGTATTTT | . | TRBJ2-3 | 21 | TRBV2 | .
CAISDEPGGTTDTQYF | TGTGCCATCAGTGACGAACCGGGGGGGACCACAGATACGCAGTATTTT | TRBD2 | TRBJ2-3 | 16 | TRBV10-3 | once
CASGLSGYEQYF | TGTGCTAGTGGTCTTAGCGGTTACGAGCAGTACTTC | . | TRBJ2-7 | 12 | TRBV12-5 | .
CASSLRPAPLHF | TGTGCCAGCAGCTTACGCCCGGCACCCCTCCACTTT | . | TRBJ1-6 | 12 | TRBV7-2 | .
CASSSGTVGTEAFF | TGTGCCAGCAGTTCCGGGACAGTGGGCACTGAAGCTTTCTTT | TRBD1 | TRBJ1-1 | 14 | TRBV6-6 | .
CASSPFQGENNEQFF | TGTGCCAGCTCACCATTCCAGGGTGAAAACAATGAGCAGTTCTTC | . | TRBJ2-1 | 15 | TRBV18 | .
CASSQVRGGRAFDTQYF | TGTGCCAGCAGCCAAGTACGAGGGGGGAGGGCCTTTGATACGCAGTATTTT | . | TRBJ2-3 | 17 | TRBV14 | .
CASKRTGGIGETQYF | TGTGCCAGCAAAAGGACAGGGGGGATCGGGGAGACCCAGTACTTC | TRBD1 | TRBJ2-5 | 15 | TRBV27 | .
CASSEPGLAGGPGEQYF | TGTGCCAGCAGCGAGCCGGGACTAGCGGGAGGGCCGGGAGAGCAGTACTTC | TRBD2 | TRBJ2-7 | 17 | TRBV5-6 | .
CASSQLYEQFF | TGTGCCAGCAGCCAATTGTATGAGCAGTTCTTC | . | TRBJ2-1 | 11 | TRBV4-2 | .
CASSYSRGSNQPQHF | TGTGCCAGCAGTTACTCTCGGGGAAGCAATCAGCCCCAGCATTTT | . | TRBJ1-5 | 15 | TRBV6-6 | .
CASSLAGLPPPGDTQYF | TGTGCCAGCAGCTTGGCCGGGCTTCCTCCACCAGGGGATACGCAGTATTTT | . | TRBJ2-3 | 17 | TRBV5-4 | .
CASSLYPPGPRKTDTQYF | TGTGCCAGCAGCTTATATCCCCCCGGACCCAGGAAAACAGATACGCAGTATTTT | . | TRBJ2-3 | 18 | TRBV7-8 | .
CASSLGGGSNYGYTF | TGCGCCAGCAGCTTGGGAGGGGGCAGCAACTATGGCTACACCTTC | TRBD1 | TRBJ1-2 | 15 | TRBV5-1 | .
CAIKDDKGRLDTQYF | TGTGCCATCAAAGACGACAAGGGGCGCTTGGATACGCAGTATTTT | . | TRBJ2-3 | 15 | TRBV10-3 | .
CASSPGSGTDTQYF | TGTGCCAGCTCACCAGGTTCGGGCACAGATACGCAGTATTTT | . | TRBJ2-3 | 14 | TRBV18 | .
CASSPFGGSETQYF | TGTGCCAGCTCACCCTTTGGGGGATCGGAGACCCAGTACTTC | . | TRBJ2-5 | 14 | TRBV18 | .
CASSERGRGLTNTGELFF | TGTGCCAGCAGCGAGCGGGGCAGGGGGCTGACGAACACCGGGGAGCTGTTTTTT | . | TRBJ2-2 | 18 | TRBV2 | .
CASSGPGTSHDHRYF | TGTGCCAGCAGTGGCCCCGGGACTAGCCACGATCACCGGTACTTC | TRBD2 | TRBJ2-5 | 15 | TRBV2 | .
CASTLVVFREKETQYF | TGTGCCAGCACTTTAGTTGTGTTTAGGGAGAAGGAGACCCAGTACTTC | . | TRBJ2-5 | 16 | TRBV21-1 | .
CASSQDRLRAGSRYGYTF | TGCGCCAGCAGCCAAGATCGCTTGAGGGCAGGTTCGCGGTATGGCTACACCTTC | . | TRBJ1-2 | 18 | TRBV4-3 | .
CASSSGTGELFF | TGTGCCAGCAGTTCGGGTACCGGGGAGCTGTTTTTT | . | TRBJ2-2 | 12 | TRBV6-6 | once
CASSRLAGGSSYNEQFF | TGTGCCAGCTCACGACTAGCGGGTGGCAGCTCCTACAATGAGCAGTTCTTC | TRBD2 | TRBJ2-1 | 17 | TRBV18 | .
CASSLDGQFASYEQYF | TGTGCCAGCAGCTTAGATGGACAGTTCGCCTCCTACGAGCAGTACTTC | . | TRBJ2-7 | 16 | TRBV7-2 | .
CASSLSGGDGDTQYF | TGTGCCAGCAGCTTATCAGGGGGCGATGGGGATACGCAGTATTTT | TRBD1 | TRBJ2-3 | 15 | TRBV7-2 | few
CASNAIDSNQPQHF | TGTGCCAGCAACGCGATTGATAGCAATCAGCCCCAGCATTTT | . | TRBJ1-5 | 14 | TRBV28 | .
CASIVPGIDYGYTF | TGTGCCAGCATAGTTCCAGGAATCGACTATGGCTACACCTTC | . | TRBJ1-2 | 14 | TRBV2 | .
CASSRGLAGYNEQFF | TGTGCCAGCAGCCGGGGACTAGCGGGATACAATGAGCAGTTCTTC | TRBD2 | TRBJ2-1 | 15 | TRBV5-6 | .
CSVGLAYAAEQYF | TGCAGCGTGGGACTAGCGTACGCCGCGGAGCAGTACTTC | TRBD2 | TRBJ2-7 | 13 | TRBV29-1 | .
CASSYDWSPYNEQFF | TGTGCCAGCAGCTACGACTGGTCCCCCTACAATGAGCAGTTCTTC | . | TRBJ2-1 | 15 | TRBV11-2 | .
CASSQGQYTGELFF | TGCGCCAGCAGCCAAGGGCAGTACACCGGGGAGCTGTTTTTT | . | TRBJ2-2 | 14 | TRBV4-1 | .
CASSPPGTGYGYTF | TGTGCCAGCAGCCCGCCAGGGACGGGTTATGGCTACACCTTC | . | TRBJ1-2 | 14 | TRBV5-4 | .
CASSLNTEAFF | TGCGCCAGTAGCTTGAACACTGAAGCTTTCTTT | . | TRBJ1-1 | 11 | TRBV5-1 | .
CASRTGATYEQYF | TGTGCCAGTAGGACAGGGGCTACCTACGAGCAGTACTTC | TRBD1 | TRBJ2-7 | 13 | TRBV11-2 | .
CASSEVHNSYEQYF | TGTGCCAGCAGTGAAGTGCATAACTCCTACGAGCAGTACTTC | . | TRBJ2-7 | 14 | TRBV6-1 | .
CASSLAGALLEQYF | TGTGCCAGCAGCTTAGCCGGGGCCCTCCTGGAGCAGTACTTC | . | TRBJ2-5 | 14 | TRBV7-2 | .
CASSPASANYGYTF | TGTGCCAGCAGTCCTGCGTCTGCTAACTATGGCTACACCTTC | . | TRBJ1-2 | 14 | TRBV2 | .
CASTGGQNQPQHF | TGTGCCAGCACAGGGGGCCAAAATCAGCCCCAGCATTTT | TRBD1 | TRBJ1-5 | 13 | TRBV6-1 | .
CASSFSGQLNTDTQYF | TGTGCCAGCAGCTTTTCGGGACAGCTAAACACAGATACGCAGTATTTT | TRBD1 | TRBJ2-3 | 16 | TRBV7-9 | .
CASSQDGQGAYNEQFF | TGCGCCAGCAGCCAAGATGGACAGGGGGCCTACAATGAGCAGTTCTTC | TRBD1 | TRBJ2-1 | 16 | TRBV4-3 | .
CASSKSGGQNSNQPQHF | TGTGCCAGTAGTAAAAGTGGAGGACAAAATAGCAATCAGCCCCAGCATTTT | . | TRBJ1-5 | 17 | TRBV19 | .